The entry below describes one TCR beta chain. The antigen it binds to is not known. No clone much larger than this one lies a single base away; base qualities are absent. The data are from a study of blood T cell repertoires in COVID-19 (dated by TCRdb to between 2020 and 2021). The study in broad terms: Samples from collaborators originated in the United States, Italy and Spain and spanned both the acute and convalescent phases of COVID-19. The material from the prospective study consisted of cDNA or gDNA derived from T cells, B-cell-depleted T cells, or PBMCs. The dataset comprised deeply sampled blood TCRbeta repertoires from subjects exposed to, actively infected with, or recovered from COVID-19. The repertoires were made available in a free public database intended to serve as a resource for research on the immune response to SARS-CoV-2. The samples were drawn from the first 160 participants of the ongoing ImmuneRACE study and from 1,254 subjects provided by 6 global collaborators. Nearly every sample came with metadata listing a de-identified subject ID, COVID-19 status, age in years and sex. HLA class I and class II types, where available, came from metadata supplied by the sample provider rather than from assay-based typing.

The trim is 5 bases for V and 3 bases for J, with a gap of 11 bases between the germline ends. Reading from cysteine to phenylalanine, the CDR3 counts 14 amino acids. Only the CDR3 part of the read is kept: 42 bases, read in frame from the first base. For CDR1 and CDR2, the germline V gene lists MNHEY and SVGEGT. Beyond this particular receptor, the publication reports: The quantity of clinical and demographic metadata differed by source and by participant and was supplied without curation.

TCRbeta CDR3 regions were amplified from genomic DNA by means of the immunoSEQ Assay, a bias-controlled multiplex PCR. Regarding the original processing steps: Within the assay, amplification of reference gene primers was used to estimate how many nucleated cells each sample contained. To quantify the absolute abundance of each unique TCRbeta CDR3 rearrangement, sequence reads were collapsed and filtered. For each sample, productive Simpson clonality was calculated as the square root of Simpson's diversity index across productive rearrangements. The table was pulled from immuneACCESS by TCRdb, which kept in-frame rearrangements only. Such tables lose some clones; where checked, under half of the loss comes from unresolved V genes, and the rest has no known cause. V, J and clone size reflect that table, while D and trimming were determined from the DNA. The sample profile shows about 230,000 clones; 70% to 90% of them were found once. About 9.9% of the sample belongs to the ten largest clones.

In Seattle, one collaborating source enrolled patients while the infection was active and tracked those patients longitudinally over the course of disease. Each collaborating institution followed its own protocols to collect whole blood in K2EDTA tubes. Collaborator samples were shipped for TCRbeta analysis as frozen whole blood, isolated PBMCs, or DNA extracted from either sample type. The chain links TRBV6-2 or TRBV6-3 with TRBJ1-5; a weak D assignment points to TRBD1 (5 bases agree). Sequenced: peripheral blood. The TCR was taken from a middle-aged man with COVID-19, enrolled during active disease. The CDR3 reads as follows: CASSLRQNNQPQHF. The DNA sequence is TGTGCCAGCAGTCTCCGACAGAACAATCAGCCCCAGCATTTT.